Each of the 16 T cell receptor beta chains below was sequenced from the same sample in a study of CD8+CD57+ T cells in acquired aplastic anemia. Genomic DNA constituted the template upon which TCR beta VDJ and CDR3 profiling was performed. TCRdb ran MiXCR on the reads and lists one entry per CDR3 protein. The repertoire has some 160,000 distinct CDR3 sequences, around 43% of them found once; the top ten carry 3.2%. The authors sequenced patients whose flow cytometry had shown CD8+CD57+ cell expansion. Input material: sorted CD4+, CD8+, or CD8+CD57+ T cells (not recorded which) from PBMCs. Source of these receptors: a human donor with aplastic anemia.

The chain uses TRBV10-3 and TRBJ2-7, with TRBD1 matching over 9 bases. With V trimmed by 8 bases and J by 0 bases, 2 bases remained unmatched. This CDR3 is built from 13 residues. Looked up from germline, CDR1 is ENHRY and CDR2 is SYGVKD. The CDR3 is CAIGTGSSYEQYF. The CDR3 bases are TGTGCCATCGGGACAGGGAGCTCCTACGAGCAGTACTTC.

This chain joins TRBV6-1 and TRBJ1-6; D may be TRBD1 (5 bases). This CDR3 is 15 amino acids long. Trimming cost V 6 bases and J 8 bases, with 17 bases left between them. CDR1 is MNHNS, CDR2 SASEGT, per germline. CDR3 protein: CASRGTWTAHSPLHF. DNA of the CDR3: TGTGCCAGCAGAGGGACCTGGACTGCACATTCACCCCTCCACTTT.

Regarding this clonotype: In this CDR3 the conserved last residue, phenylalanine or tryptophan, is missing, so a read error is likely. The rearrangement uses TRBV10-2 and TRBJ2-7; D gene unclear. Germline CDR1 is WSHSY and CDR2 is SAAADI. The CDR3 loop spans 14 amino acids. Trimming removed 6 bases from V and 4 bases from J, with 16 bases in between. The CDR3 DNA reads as TGCGCCAGCAGGTCCAGGCGGCGGCCGTACGAGCAGTACCTC. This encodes CASRSRRRPYEQYL.

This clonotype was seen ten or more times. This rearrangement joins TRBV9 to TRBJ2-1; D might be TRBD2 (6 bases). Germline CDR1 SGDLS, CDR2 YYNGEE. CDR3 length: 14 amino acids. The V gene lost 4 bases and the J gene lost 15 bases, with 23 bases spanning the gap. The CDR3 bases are TGTGCCAGCAGCCCCGGGGGTGGGCGGGATGTTTTGTTCTTC. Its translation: CASSPGGGRDVLFF.

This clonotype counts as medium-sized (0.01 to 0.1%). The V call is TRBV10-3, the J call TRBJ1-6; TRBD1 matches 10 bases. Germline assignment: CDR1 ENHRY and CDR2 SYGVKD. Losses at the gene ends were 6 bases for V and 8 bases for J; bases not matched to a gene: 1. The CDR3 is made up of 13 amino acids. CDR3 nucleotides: TGTGCCATCAGCGGGACAGGGGATTCACCCCTCCACTTT. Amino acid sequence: CAISGTGDSPLHF.

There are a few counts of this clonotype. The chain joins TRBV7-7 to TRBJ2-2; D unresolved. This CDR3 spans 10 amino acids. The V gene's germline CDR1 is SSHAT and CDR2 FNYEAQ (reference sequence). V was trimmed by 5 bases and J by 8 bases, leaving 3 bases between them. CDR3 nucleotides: TGTGCCAGCAGCAGAGGGGAGCTGTTTTTT. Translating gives CASSRGELFF.

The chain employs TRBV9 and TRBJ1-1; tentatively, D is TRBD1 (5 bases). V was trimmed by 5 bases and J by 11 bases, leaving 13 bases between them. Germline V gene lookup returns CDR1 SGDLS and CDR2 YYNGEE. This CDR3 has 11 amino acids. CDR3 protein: CASSGGGMAFF. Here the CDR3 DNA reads TGTGCCAGCAGTGGGGGTGGGATGGCTTTCTTT.

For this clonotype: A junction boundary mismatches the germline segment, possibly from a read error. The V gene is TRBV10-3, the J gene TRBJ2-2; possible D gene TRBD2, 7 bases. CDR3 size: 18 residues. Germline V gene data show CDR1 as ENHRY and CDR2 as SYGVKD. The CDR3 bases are TGTGCCAGCAGTTACCTCACCAAGGGGGGGCCCTCCACCGGGGAGCTGTTTTTT. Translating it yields CASSYLTKGGPSTGELFF.

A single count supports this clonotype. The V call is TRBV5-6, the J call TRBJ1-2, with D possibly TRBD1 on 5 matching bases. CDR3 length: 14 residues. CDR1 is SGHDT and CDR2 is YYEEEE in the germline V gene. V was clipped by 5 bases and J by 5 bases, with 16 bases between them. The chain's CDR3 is CASSPGPLSYGYTF. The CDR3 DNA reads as TGTGCCAGCAGTCCGGGACCCCTCAGTTATGGCTACACCTTC.

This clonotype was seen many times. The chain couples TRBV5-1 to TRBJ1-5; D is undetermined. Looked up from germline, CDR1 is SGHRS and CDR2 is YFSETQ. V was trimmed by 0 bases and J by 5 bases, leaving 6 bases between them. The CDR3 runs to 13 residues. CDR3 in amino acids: CASSLGVDQPQHF. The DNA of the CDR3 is TGCGCCAGCAGCTTGGGAGTGGATCAGCCCCAGCATTTT.

The CDR3 reads CASNPRGPWAEQYF. The CDR3 DNA sequence: TGTGCCAGCAACCCCCGGGGCCCTTGGGCCGAGCAGTACTTC. The chain links TRBV2 to TRBJ2-7, with D tentatively TRBD1 or TRBD2 (5 bases each). CDR3 size: 14 residues. Germline values: CDR1 SNHLY, CDR2 FYNNEI. V lost 7 bases and J lost 6, with 19 bases in between.

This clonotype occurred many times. The CDR3 spells CASSIQGIDTGELFF. The CDR3 DNA reads as TGTGCCAGTAGTATTCAGGGGATCGACACCGGGGAGCTGTTTTTT. This rearrangement joins TRBV19 to TRBJ2-2; perhaps TRBD1 as D (6 bases). The CDR3 consists of 15 residues. V lost 3 bases to trimming and J lost 3 bases, with 11 bases between them. Germline CDR1 is LNHDA and CDR2 is SQIVND (reference sequence).

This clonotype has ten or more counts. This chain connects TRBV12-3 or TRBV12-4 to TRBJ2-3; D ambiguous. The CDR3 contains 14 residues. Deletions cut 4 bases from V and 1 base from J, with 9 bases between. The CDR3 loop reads CASSWIAGTDTQYF. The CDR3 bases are TGTGCCAGCAGTTGGATAGCCGGCACAGATACGCAGTATTTT.

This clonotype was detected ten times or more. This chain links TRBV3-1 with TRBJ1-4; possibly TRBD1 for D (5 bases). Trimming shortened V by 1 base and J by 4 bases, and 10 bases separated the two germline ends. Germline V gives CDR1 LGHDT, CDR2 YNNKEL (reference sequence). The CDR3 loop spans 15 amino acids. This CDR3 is CASSQVGADNEKLFF. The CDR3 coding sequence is TGTGCCAGCAGCCAAGTTGGGGCAGATAATGAAAAACTGTTTTTT.

CDR3 in DNA: TGTGCCAGCAGGATAACGACAGATACGCAGTATTTT. Translated, it gives CASRITTDTQYF. This rearrangement joins TRBV7-3 to TRBJ2-3, with unresolved D. The CDR3 contains 12 residues. V dropped 6 bases and J dropped 3 bases, with 7 bases sitting between them. Germline V gives CDR1 SGHTA, CDR2 FQGTGA.

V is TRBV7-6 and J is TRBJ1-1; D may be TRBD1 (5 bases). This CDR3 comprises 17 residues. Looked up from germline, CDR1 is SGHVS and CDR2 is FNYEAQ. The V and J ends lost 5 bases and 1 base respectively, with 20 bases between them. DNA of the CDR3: TGTGCCAGCAGCCAGGGCCGGGCGGGGAGAACGAACACTGAAGCTTTCTTT. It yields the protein CASSQGRAGRTNTEAFF.